The 7 T cell receptor beta chains below come from one sample, sequenced in a study of shared clonotypes between healthy human individuals. Profiling relied on immunoSEQ multiplex PCR, and the TCRdb table lists in-frame clones only, not all of them. The data hold some 320,000 clones, with roughly 84% observed a single time. Sequencing was carried out using memory CD8+ T cells sorted from blood. Documented subset: CD45RO+ cells pooled with CCR7-negative TemRA cells. The receptor source for this set is a man between 18 and 29 years old in good health.

This clone was recorded a few times. The genes are TRBV25-1 and TRBJ2-1; tentatively, D is TRBD2 (5 bases). Trimming stripped 3 bases from V and 4 bases from J, with 16 bases between. CDR1 and CDR2 from the germline V gene are MGHDK and SYGVNS. This CDR3 comprises 16 residues. The CDR3 loop reads CASSDTASSRYNEQFF. CDR3 coding DNA: TGTGCCAGCAGTGACACGGCTAGCAGTAGGTACAATGAGCAGTTCTTC.

The rearrangement links TRBV27 to TRBJ2-2; D is ambiguous. Germline lookup yields CDR1 MNHEY and CDR2 SMNVEV (reference sequence). V lost 4 bases and J lost 3, with 6 bases in between. The CDR3 runs 13 residues. CDR3 in amino acids: CASSSRDTGELFF. CDR3 coding DNA: TGTGCCAGCAGTTCCCGGGACACCGGGGAGCTGTTTTTT.

The chain combines TRBV9 with TRBJ1-4, with 7 bases matching TRBD1. CDR1 SGDLS and CDR2 YYNGEE come from the germline V gene. This CDR3 comprises 16 residues. Trimming cost V 4 bases and J 8 bases; bases outside gene matches: 14. The CDR3 spells CASSQDVGGFNEKLFF. CDR3 sequence (DNA): TGTGCCAGCAGCCAGGATGTAGGGGGCTTTAACGAAAAACTGTTTTTT.

The CDR3 nucleotides read TGTGCAAGTCGCTTATGGGAGGCCTATCAGCCCCAGCATTTT. It yields the protein CASRLWEAYQPQHF. V is TRBV12-2 and J is TRBJ1-5. TRBV12-2 constitutes a pseudogene. The CDR3 is made up of 14 amino acids.

CDR3 amino acids: CASSLVQGGQATDTQYF. The DNA of the CDR3 is TGTGCCAGCAGCTTAGTACAGGGAGGGCAGGCCACAGATACGCAGTATTTT. This chain joins TRBV7-9 and TRBJ2-3; tentatively, D is TRBD2 (7 bases). CDR1 and CDR2 from the germline V gene are SEHNR and FQNEAQ (reference sequence). CDR3 length: 17 residues. The V end lost 1 base, the J end lost 2 bases, and 16 bases lay between the germline ends.

V gene TRBV28 combines with J gene TRBJ2-7; D unresolved. Germline V gene lookup returns CDR1 MDHEN and CDR2 SYDVKM. The CDR3 has 10 residues. Trimming took 6 bases from V and 4 from J, leaving 4 bases between them. In nucleotides, the CDR3 is TGTGCCAGCAGCCAATACGAGCAGTACTTC. Translated: CASSQYEQYF.

This clone was seen once. CDR3 protein: CASRPGTGTEAFF. Written as DNA, the CDR3 is TGTGCCAGTAGACCTGGGACAGGGACTGAAGCTTTCTTT. The chain employs TRBV19 and TRBJ1-1; 9 nucleotides align to TRBD1. Germline V gene sequence: CDR1 LNHDA, CDR2 SQIVND (reference sequence). Trimming cost V 6 bases and J 5 bases; bases outside gene matches: 4. This CDR3 comprises 13 residues.